This T cell receptor (beta chain) was recorded in a study of blood T cell repertoires in COVID-19. Overall study context: Nucleic acid was either cDNA or gDNA, and it came from T cells, B-cell-depleted T cells, or PBMCs.

Across about two dozen US areas, participants ranged in age from about 18 to 89 years. The authors' processing: For nucleated cells, counts were estimated from reference gene primer amplification. Here immunoSEQ multiplex PCR was the method, and the copy in TCRdb shows in-frame clones only, minus some. That table is the source of V, J and clone size, and D and trimming were worked out from the DNA. The sample consists of a few hundred thousand clones, around 88% of them appearing once. This clone was detected a few times. Germline assignment: CDR1 MRHNA and CDR2 SNTAGT. The CDR3 has 14 residues. The V end was cut by 5 bases, the J end by 0 bases, with 9 bases between.

The V gene is TRBV6-4, the J gene TRBJ2-3, with D unclear. What was sequenced was PBMCs or T cells enriched from blood (not recorded which). This receptor was taken from a woman between 45 and 60 years old with acute COVID-19. CDR3 residues: CASSQQSSTDTQYF. The CDR3 DNA reads as TGTGCCAGCAGTCAACAGAGTAGCACAGATACGCAGTATTTT.